Reported below is one T cell receptor beta chain. Its specificity is not known. The source of the sample is a study of cytomegalovirus exposure and HLA in healthy donors. Overall study findings and caveats: In a later analysis, DRB1 alleles had the most associated TCRs; HLA-C alleles the fewest. Among CMV-associated TCR beta chains, most appeared HLA-restricted in a later analysis. In a later analysis, common viral pathogens appeared linked to several of the most significant clusters.

The V end was cut by 7 bases, the J end by 12 bases, with 17 bases between. The CDR3 is made up of 11 amino acids. CDR1 and CDR2 from the germline V gene are SGHRS and YFSETQ. The PCR ran on 60 Vbeta and 13 Jbeta primers. TCRdb's copy holds only in-frame clones and misses some; the assay was immunoSEQ multiplex PCR. The sample lists 150,000 to 200,000 clones; approximately 67% were seen once. The donors comprised healthy bone marrow donors. The gene calls are TRBV5-1 and TRBJ2-7; D perhaps matches TRBD2 (6 bases). The sequenced sample consisted of PBMCs. The clonotype originates from a woman under 30 in good health and CMV-seropositive. The CDR3 coding sequence is TGCGCCAGCTCATTTAGCGGCCTTTGGTACTTC. Translating it yields CASSFSGLWYF.